This T cell receptor beta chain was identified during a study of identical twins' blood T cells. Study observations and caveats: Twins shared more top CDR3 clonotypes than unrelated donors did. Twins shared about as many clonotypes as their cloneset sizes predicted.

V was cut by 1 base and J by 4 bases, with 13 bases left in between. Germline V gives CDR1 LNHDA, CDR2 SQIVND (reference sequence). The CDR3 length is 15 residues. MiXCR was run by TCRdb on the 5' RACE reads, yielding one entry per CDR3 protein. Altogether 300,000 to 450,000 distinct CDR3 sequences are present, over 25% being singletons, with the ten largest covering about 6.1%. As for this clonotype: The antigen is unknown.

Three pairs of healthy female monozygous twins were the donors. The sample consisted of PBMCs. The V gene is TRBV19, the J gene TRBJ1-2; D not certain. This receptor was obtained from a woman between 18 and 55 years old in good health. CDR3 coding DNA: TGTGCCAGTAGTATAGGCTGGAAAAGTGGCTATGGCTACACCTTC. As protein: CASSIGWKSGYGYTF.